This section outlines one T cell receptor (beta chain) sequence together with its context. Trimming pared 7 bases from V and 2 bases from J, leaving 7 bases between. The CDR3 has 12 residues. The V gene's germline CDR1 is KGHDR and CDR2 SFDVKD. In the original analysis: It was from reference gene primer amplification that nucleated cell counts were estimated. Data came from immunoSEQ multiplex PCR; TCRdb stores just in-frame clones and leaves some out. That table gives V, J and clone size, and the DNA gave D and trimming. The data contain approximately 200,000 clones, roughly four fifths of them singletons. This record comes from a study of blood T cell repertoires in COVID-19. Across the whole study: COVID-19 samples, acute and convalescent, were from the United States, Italy and Spain.

This chain joins TRBV24-1 and TRBJ1-2; D may be TRBD1 (5 bases). Sequencing input: peripheral blood. The clonotype was recovered from a woman aged 45-59 years with acute or convalescent COVID-19. The CDR3 sequence is CATSRQNYGYTF. CDR3 DNA: TGTGCCACCAGCAGACAGAACTATGGCTACACCTTC.